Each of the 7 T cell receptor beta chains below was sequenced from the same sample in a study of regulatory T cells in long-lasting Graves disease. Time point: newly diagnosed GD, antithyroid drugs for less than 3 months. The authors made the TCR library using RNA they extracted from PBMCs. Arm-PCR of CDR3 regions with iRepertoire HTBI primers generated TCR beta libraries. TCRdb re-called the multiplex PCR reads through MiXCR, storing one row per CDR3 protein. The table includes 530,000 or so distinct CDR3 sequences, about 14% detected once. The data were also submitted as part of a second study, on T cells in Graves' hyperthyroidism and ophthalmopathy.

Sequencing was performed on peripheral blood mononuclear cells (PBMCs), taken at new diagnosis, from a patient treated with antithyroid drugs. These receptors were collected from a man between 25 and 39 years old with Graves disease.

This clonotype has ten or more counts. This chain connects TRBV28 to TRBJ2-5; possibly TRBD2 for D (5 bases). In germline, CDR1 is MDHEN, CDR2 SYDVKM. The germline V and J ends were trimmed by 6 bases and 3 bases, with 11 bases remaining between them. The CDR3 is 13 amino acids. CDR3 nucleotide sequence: TGTGCCAGCAGCCAAAGAGGGAAAGAGACCCAGTACTTC. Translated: CASSQRGKETQYF.

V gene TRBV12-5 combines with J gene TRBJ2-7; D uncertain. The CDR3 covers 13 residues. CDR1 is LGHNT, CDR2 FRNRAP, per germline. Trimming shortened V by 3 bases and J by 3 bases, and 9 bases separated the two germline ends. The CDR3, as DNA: TGTGCTAGTGGTTTAGATACCAACTACGAGCAGTACTTC. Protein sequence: CASGLDTNYEQYF. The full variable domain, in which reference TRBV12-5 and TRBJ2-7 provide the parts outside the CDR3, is DARVTQTPRHKVTEMGQEVTMRCQPILGHNTVFWYRQTMMQGLELLAYFRNRAPLDDSGMPKDRFSAEMPDATLATLKIQPSEPRDSAVYFCASGLDTNYEQYFGPGTRLTVT.

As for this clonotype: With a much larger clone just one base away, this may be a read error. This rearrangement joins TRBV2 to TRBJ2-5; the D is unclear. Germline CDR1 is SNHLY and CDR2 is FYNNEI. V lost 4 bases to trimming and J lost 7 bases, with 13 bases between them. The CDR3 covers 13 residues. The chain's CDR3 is CASSARPAGTQYF. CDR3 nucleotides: TGTGCCAGCAGTGCCCGACCAGCAGGGACCCAGTACTTC.

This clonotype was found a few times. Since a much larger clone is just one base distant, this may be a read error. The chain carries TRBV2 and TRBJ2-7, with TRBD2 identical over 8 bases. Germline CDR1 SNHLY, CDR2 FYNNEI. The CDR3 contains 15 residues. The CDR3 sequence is CVSKESAGDLYEQYF. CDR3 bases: TGTGTCAGCAAGGAATCAGCGGGAGATCTCTACGAGCAGTACTTC.

The CDR3 bases are TGTGCCAGCTCACCGGGAGGGAGGGGCGTGAACACTGAAGCTTTCTTT. This codes for CASSPGGRGVNTEAFF. V is TRBV18 and J is TRBJ1-1; TRBD1 might be the D (5 bases). Trimming pared 3 bases from V and 0 bases from J, leaving 14 bases between. Germline V lookup: CDR1 KGHSH, CDR2 LQKENI. This CDR3 is built from 16 residues.

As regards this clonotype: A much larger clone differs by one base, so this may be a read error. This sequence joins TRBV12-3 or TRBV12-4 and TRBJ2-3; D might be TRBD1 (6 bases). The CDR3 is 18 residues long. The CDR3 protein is CASSSLSLDRSHTDAQYF. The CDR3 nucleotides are TGTGCCAGCAGCTCCCTCAGCCTCGACAGGTCCCACACAGATGCGCAGTATTTT.

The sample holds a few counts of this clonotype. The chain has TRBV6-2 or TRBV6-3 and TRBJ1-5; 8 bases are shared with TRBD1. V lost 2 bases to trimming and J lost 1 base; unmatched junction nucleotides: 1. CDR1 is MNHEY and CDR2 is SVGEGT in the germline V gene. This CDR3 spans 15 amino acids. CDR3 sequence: CASSYRQGSNQPQHF. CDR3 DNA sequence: TGTGCCAGCAGTTACAGACAGGGGAGCAATCAGCCCCAGCATTTT.